The 32 T cell receptor beta chains below were found in one sample sequenced in a study of T cells in Graves' hyperthyroidism and ophthalmopathy. The investigators amplified TCR beta CDR3 regions from RNA transcripts. HTBI primers were used for first-round RT-PCR of the TCR CDR3. TCRdb processed the multiplex PCR reads anew with MiXCR; each CDR3 protein has one entry. The sample has approximately 700,000 distinct CDR3 sequences, less than 20% seen once. Sequencing was done on a sample of blood. Source of these receptors: a young man with Graves' hyperthyroidism.

This clonotype was seen ten or more times. This chain uses TRBV11-3 with TRBJ1-5; D perhaps matches TRBD1 (6 bases). Germline V gene data show CDR1 as SGHNT and CDR2 as YENEEA. Trimming removed 2 bases at V and 5 bases at J, with 7 bases between. This CDR3 spans 13 amino acids. The CDR3 loop reads CASSLNRDQPQHF. The CDR3 nucleotides are TGTGCCAGCAGCTTAAACAGGGATCAGCCCCAGCATTTT.

This clonotype was found many times. The V call is TRBV29-1, the J call TRBJ2-3, with 11 bases aligning to TRBD1. Losses at the gene ends were 6 bases for V and 6 bases for J; bases not matched to a gene: 8. The CDR3 runs to 14 residues. Germline assignment: CDR1 SQVTM and CDR2 ANQGSEA. CDR3 in amino acids: CSVVGQGARDTQYF. CDR3 in DNA: TGCAGCGTAGTTGGACAGGGGGCGCGTGATACGCAGTATTTT.

This clonotype was observed a handful of times. The chain links TRBV20-1 to TRBJ2-7; D possibly corresponds to TRBD2 (6 bases). The length of the CDR3 is 16 residues. Germline CDR1 DFQATT, CDR2 SNEGSKA (reference sequence). V dropped 1 base and J dropped 4 bases, with 20 bases sitting between them. The CDR3, as DNA: TGCAGTGCTAGAGGGGGGGTGGGCCACTGGGTTTACGAGCAGTACTTC. Translated: CSARGGVGHWVYEQYF.

This sequence joins TRBV9 and TRBJ1-6; TRBD1 might be the D (6 bases). Trimming shortened V by 0 bases and J by 6 bases, and 16 bases separated the two germline ends. The germline V gene encodes CDR1 SGDLS and CDR2 YYNGEE. The CDR3 is 17 residues long. The CDR3 nucleotides read TGTGCCAGCAGCGTAGAAGGGGGGCCTTACGGTAATTCACCCCTCCACTTT. Translating it yields CASSVEGGPYGNSPLHF.

This chain joins TRBV9 and TRBJ1-2; 8 bases agree with TRBD1. After removal of 4 bases from V and 8 bases from J, the junction contained 7 bases not matched to a gene. The CDR3 totals 13 residues. The V gene's germline CDR1 is SGDLS and CDR2 YYNGEE. CDR3 amino acids: CASSIGQGGGYTF. Here the CDR3 DNA reads TGTGCCAGCAGCATCGGACAGGGAGGCGGCTACACCTTC.

This clonotype was picked up a small number of times. The chain couples TRBV20-1 to TRBJ1-1; 8 nucleotides agree with TRBD1. The trim removed 6 bases at V and 5 bases at J, leaving 8 bases unmatched. The CDR3 runs 13 residues. Germline V gene lookup returns CDR1 DFQATT and CDR2 SNEGSKA (reference sequence). The CDR3 reads CSALDREKTEAFF. CDR3 DNA sequence: TGCAGTGCGCTGGACAGGGAGAAGACTGAAGCTTTCTTT.

In this sample, this clonotype turned up many times. The rearrangement joins TRBV27 to TRBJ1-5; D remains ambiguous. This CDR3 spans 13 amino acids. V was cut by 4 bases and J by 3 bases, with 7 bases left in between. Germline CDR1 is MNHEY and CDR2 is SMNVEV (reference sequence). CDR3 sequence (DNA): TGTGCCAGCAGTTGGACTAACAATCAGCCCCAGCATTTT. Residues: CASSWTNNQPQHF.

The chain carries TRBV6-2 or TRBV6-3 and TRBJ1-1; 7 positions agree with TRBD1. The CDR3 is 16 residues long. The V gene end was trimmed by 2 bases and the J gene end by 5 bases; junction bases not matched to a gene: 11. Germline CDR1 reads MNHEY; CDR2 reads SVGEGT. The CDR3 loop is CASSYETGSVRTEAFF. The CDR3 DNA follows: TGTGCCAGCAGTTACGAGACAGGGTCGGTGAGAACTGAAGCTTTCTTT.

The V and J genes are TRBV15 and TRBJ2-7; D is uncertain. The ends were cut back, 2 bases at V and 3 bases at J, with 8 bases in the middle. The CDR3 has 13 residues. The germline gives CDR1 LNHNV, CDR2 YYDKDF (reference sequence). The CDR3 region has the DNA TGTGCCACCAGCAGACAGATTAACTACGAGCAGTACTTC. The encoded protein is CATSRQINYEQYF.

As for this clonotype: Since a much larger clone is just one base distant, this may be a read error. This chain joins TRBV5-5 and TRBJ2-3; TRBD2 is a possible D gene (5 bases). The germline V gene has CDR1 SGHKS and CDR2 YYEKEE (reference sequence). The CDR3 extends over 15 amino acids. CDR3 bases: TGTGCCAGCAGCTTGCCCAGTGCTAGCACAGATATGCAGTATTTT. Protein: CASSLPSASTDMQYF.

This clonotype was found many times. V and J are TRBV28 and TRBJ1-1; 9 bases are a match to TRBD1. Germline CDR1 is MDHEN and CDR2 is SYDVKM. V shed 6 bases, J shed 1 base, and the junction held 0 bases outside the gene matches. This CDR3 comprises 13 residues. This CDR3 reads CASRTGGNTEAFF. The DNA for the CDR3 is TGTGCCAGCAGGACAGGGGGGAACACTGAAGCTTTCTTT.

In regard to this clonotype: One end of the junction is discordant with germline, which a read error may explain. The rearrangement links TRBV20-1 to TRBJ2-5; TRBD2 matches at 9 bases. The germline gives CDR1 DFQATT, CDR2 SNEGSKA (reference sequence). The CDR3 sequence is 16 residues long. The CDR3 is CGARGLAGTSQETQYF. The CDR3 nucleotides read TGCGGTGCTAGAGGGCTAGCGGGAACCTCACAAGAGACCCAGTACTTC.

A few counts support this clonotype. The gene calls are TRBV2 and TRBJ2-5; D is perhaps TRBD2 (7 bases). Germline values: CDR1 SNHLY, CDR2 FYNNEI. The CDR3 extends over 14 amino acids. V was trimmed by 6 bases and J by 5 bases, leaving 16 bases between them. CDR3 protein: CASRGGGFGETQYF. The CDR3 DNA reads as TGTGCCAGCAGAGGGGGGGGATTTGGGGAGACCCAGTACTTC. Full variable domain (missing parts from reference TRBV2 and TRBJ2-5): EPEVTQTPSHQVTQMGQEVILRCVPISNHLYFYWYRQILGQKVEFLVSFYNNEISEKSEIFDDQFSVERPDGSNFTLKIRSTKLEDSAMYFCASRGGGFGETQYFGPGTRLLVL.

This rearrangement joins TRBV12-3 or TRBV12-4 to TRBJ1-1; 11 nucleotides match TRBD1. The V and J ends lost 3 bases and 7 bases, in that order; junction bases with no gene match: 7. CDR3 length: 15 amino acids. CDR3 sequence reads: CASSFRDRGFDEAFF. The CDR3 nucleotides are TGTGCCAGCAGTTTCCGGGACAGGGGGTTCGATGAAGCTTTCTTT.

The J gene is TRBJ2-7, the V gene TRBV7-9, with 12 bases lining up with TRBD1. The germline gives CDR1 SEHNR, CDR2 FQNEAQ (reference sequence). V shed 0 bases, J shed 5 bases, and the junction held 5 bases outside the gene matches. The CDR3 consists of 16 residues. The CDR3 nucleotides read TGTGCCAGCAGCTTAGCGGGACAGGGGGCTTTCGACGAGCAGTACTTC. Its translation: CASSLAGQGAFDEQYF.

The sample holds a few counts of this clonotype. This rearrangement joins TRBV12-5 to TRBJ1-1, with 9 bases lining up with TRBD1. The V segment lost 0 bases and the J segment 1 base; nucleotides outside the gene matches: 12. This CDR3 contains 19 residues. The germline V gene has CDR1 LGHNT and CDR2 FRNRAP. The CDR3 is CASGLVRGTGIRGNTEAFF. As DNA, the CDR3 is TGTGCTAGTGGTTTGGTACGGGGGACAGGGATAAGAGGGAACACTGAAGCTTTCTTT.

The V call is TRBV6-1, the J call TRBJ2-5, with TRBD2 matching 16 bases. Germline CDR1 and CDR2: MNHNS and SASEGT. V was clipped by 6 bases and J by 5 bases; unmatched bases: 9. This CDR3 region has 17 residues. The chain's CDR3 is CASSPMGLAGGLETQYF. CDR3 nucleotides: TGTGCCAGCAGCCCCATGGGACTAGCGGGAGGGCTGGAGACCCAGTACTTC.

The chain couples TRBV24-1 to TRBJ2-2; possible D gene TRBD1, 6 bases. Per germline, CDR1 KGHDR and CDR2 SFDVKD. The CDR3 is made up of 16 amino acids. V was clipped by 3 bases and J by 3 bases, with 13 bases between them. The CDR3 bases are TGTGCCACCAGTGATCCCCAGGGGTTGTACACCGGGGAGCTGTTTTTT. Translation: CATSDPQGLYTGELFF.

This clonotype was observed many times. The chain combines TRBV2 with TRBJ2-7; D not resolved. V was pared by 6 bases and J by 3 bases, with 3 bases between. Germline V CDR1 and CDR2: SNHLY, FYNNEI. This CDR3 is built from 10 residues. The CDR3: CASSYYEQYF. The CDR3 DNA reads TGTGCCAGCAGCTACTACGAGCAGTACTTC.

There are a few counts of this clonotype. The J gene is TRBJ2-3, the V gene TRBV9; no definite D call. There are 14 residues in the CDR3. CDR1 is SGDLS and CDR2 is YYNGEE in the germline V gene. Deletions cut 3 bases from V and 2 bases from J, with 10 bases between. The CDR3 reads CASSGNPFTDTQYF. The CDR3 nucleotides are TGTGCCAGCAGCGGAAACCCCTTCACAGATACGCAGTATTTT.

The rearrangement joins TRBV6-6 to TRBJ1-4; D possibly corresponds to TRBD1 (5 bases). The CDR3 is made up of 16 amino acids. Trimming left V 0 bases short and J 4 bases short, with 12 bases between. Germline V gives CDR1 MNHNY, CDR2 SVGAGI (reference sequence). CDR3 protein: CASSYSTGTHNEKLFF. The CDR3 DNA is TGTGCCAGCAGTTACTCCACCGGGACCCATAATGAAAAACTGTTTTTT.

This clonotype appeared many times. This sequence joins TRBV7-9 and TRBJ2-3; 7 positions match TRBD2. With 1 base clipped from V and 6 bases from J, the junction kept 10 bases outside the gene matches. CDR1 is SEHNR and CDR2 is FQNEAQ in the germline V gene (reference sequence). The CDR3 extends over 16 amino acids. The CDR3 DNA is TGTGCCAGCAGCTTAGTTCGGCGGGAGAATCCGGATACGCAGTATTTT. It yields the protein CASSLVRRENPDTQYF.

The table lists this clonotype with many counts. The rearrangement links TRBV28 to TRBJ2-1; TRBD2 aligns across 12 bases. Trimming removed 2 bases from V and 6 bases from J; junction bases left unmatched: 5. In germline, CDR1 is MDHEN, CDR2 SYDVKM. This CDR3 contains 16 residues. DNA for the CDR3: TGTGCCAGCAGTTTACAAGGACTAGCGGGACCCAATGAGCAGTTCTTC. Its translation: CASSLQGLAGPNEQFF.

On this clonotype itself: Germline is not matched at one junction end, which may reflect a read error. V and J are TRBV9 and TRBJ2-2, with 8 nucleotides matching TRBD2. The CDR3 spans 16 residues. Germline CDR1 and CDR2: SGDLS and YYNGEE. The CDR3 loop is CASGVGLAGNTGELFF. CDR3 nucleotide sequence: TGCGCCAGCGGCGTAGGGCTAGCGGGTAACACCGGGGAGCTGTTTTTT.

This clonotype has ten or more counts. This chain links TRBV7-2 with TRBJ2-5, with a possible D match to TRBD2 (6 bases). Germline CDR1 reads SGHTA; CDR2 reads FQGNSA. This CDR3 is built from 15 residues. V gave up 3 bases and J gave up 5 bases, with 16 bases separating them. CDR3 loop: CASSFGGMGRETQYF. In nucleotides, the CDR3 is TGTGCCAGCAGCTTTGGCGGGATGGGAAGGGAGACCCAGTACTTC.

This clonotype was observed a handful of times. V is TRBV20-1 and J is TRBJ2-1, with 11 bases matching TRBD2. The CDR3 spans 16 residues. V trimming: 8 bases; J trimming: 4 bases; junction bases outside the gene matches: 13. Germline-derived CDR1 and CDR2 are DFQATT and SNEGSKA (reference sequence). CDR3: CSFGLAGLRLYNEQFF. The CDR3 DNA sequence: TGCAGTTTCGGACTAGCGGGTCTTAGACTATACAATGAGCAGTTCTTC.

This clonotype has ten or more counts. The J gene is TRBJ2-7, the V gene TRBV20-1, with D possibly matching TRBD2 (6 bases). Trimming took off 6 bases at V and 5 bases at J, with 17 bases between the two ends. The CDR3 totals 13 residues. Germline V gene sequence: CDR1 DFQATT, CDR2 SNEGSKA (reference sequence). The CDR3 sequence: CSASELREHEQYF. The CDR3 DNA follows: TGCAGTGCCTCTGAACTGCGGGAACACGAGCAGTACTTC.

V gene TRBV10-3 combines with J gene TRBJ1-2; D is uncertain. CDR1 ENHRY and CDR2 SYGVKD come from the germline V gene. Trimming removed 6 bases from V and 0 bases from J, with 14 bases in between. The CDR3 consists of 15 residues. CDR3 region: CAISGGPRPNYGYTF. DNA of the CDR3: TGTGCCATCAGCGGAGGGCCAAGACCTAACTATGGCTACACCTTC.

This clonotype was recorded at least ten times. The V gene is TRBV12-3 or TRBV12-4, the J gene TRBJ2-3; 9 bases are a match to TRBD2. The V gene end was trimmed by 5 bases and the J gene end by 2 bases; junction bases not matched to a gene: 11. The CDR3 is made up of 17 amino acids. CDR3 sequence: CASSLTGTSRTTDTQYF. The CDR3 DNA follows: TGTGCCAGCAGTCTAACCGGGACTAGCAGAACCACAGATACGCAGTATTTT.

This clonotype was detected ten times or more. The chain links TRBV18 to TRBJ1-2, with TRBD1 identical over 7 bases. Germline CDR1 is KGHSH and CDR2 is LQKENI. The V segment lost 0 bases and the J segment 4 bases; nucleotides outside the gene matches: 5. This CDR3 comprises 15 residues. CDR3 protein: CASSPPADRTYGYTF. CDR3 nucleotides: TGTGCCAGCTCACCACCGGCGGACAGGACCTATGGCTACACCTTC.

This clonotype was recorded at least ten times. The chain recombines TRBV7-2 with TRBJ2-1; no definite D call. V was pared by 4 bases and J by 7 bases, with 14 bases between. This CDR3 is 14 amino acids long. The germline gives CDR1 SGHTA, CDR2 FQGNSA. The CDR3 DNA is TGTGCCAGCAGCTCCCCGGTAGGAAGTAATGAGCAGTTCTTC. Amino acid sequence: CASSSPVGSNEQFF.

This clonotype was observed a handful of times. The gene calls are TRBV27 and TRBJ2-1; D is unresolved. The V gene's germline CDR1 is MNHEY and CDR2 SMNVEV (reference sequence). This CDR3 has 15 amino acids. The germline V and J ends were trimmed by 2 bases and 4 bases, with 12 bases remaining between them. CDR3 amino acids: CASSLSTPGYNEQFF. CDR3 sequence (DNA): TGTGCCAGCAGTTTAAGTACCCCCGGTTACAATGAGCAGTTCTTC.